The 15 T cell receptor beta chains given below trace back to one sample, sequenced in a study of blood T cell repertoires in COVID-19. Profiling relied on immunoSEQ multiplex PCR, and the TCRdb table lists in-frame clones only, not all of them. Here the sample spans around 63,000 clones, around 87% being singletons. Sequencing was performed on peripheral blood. The receptors were gathered from a man in his sixties with acute or convalescent COVID-19.

The CDR3 region has the DNA TGTGCCAGCAGCGACGGACAGGTTAACTATGGCTACACCTTC. Translating it yields CASSDGQVNYGYTF. The chain carries TRBV11-2 and TRBJ1-2, with 7 positions matching TRBD1. The CDR3 is 14 residues long. J was trimmed by 1 base and V by 5 bases; bases with no gene match: 4. Germline CDR1 SGHAT, CDR2 FQNNGV.

The chain has TRBV7-2 and TRBJ2-3, with TRBD1 identical over 7 bases. The CDR3 loop spans 14 amino acids. Trimming removed 4 bases from V and 6 bases from J; junction bases left unmatched: 7. Germline V gene lookup returns CDR1 SGHTA and CDR2 FQGNSA. CDR3 in amino acids: CASSWGQPSDTQYF. CDR3 sequence (DNA): TGTGCCAGCAGCTGGGGACAGCCGTCGGATACGCAGTATTTT.

The gene calls are TRBV4-1 and TRBJ2-3; 10 bases agree with TRBD1. J gave up 3 bases and V 0 bases, and 12 bases lay outside the gene matches. The CDR3 consists of 19 residues. The germline V gene encodes CDR1 MGHRA and CDR2 YSYEKL. CDR3 protein: CASSQDPNRGTGETDTQYF. The CDR3 nucleotides read TGCGCCAGCAGCCAAGACCCAAACCGTGGGACAGGGGAAACAGATACGCAGTATTTT.

This chain connects TRBV2 to TRBJ1-1, with 12 positions matching TRBD1. This CDR3 contains 16 residues. Trimming removed 6 bases from V and 7 bases from J; junction bases left unmatched: 12. CDR1 is SNHLY and CDR2 is FYNNEI in the germline V gene. The CDR3 DNA reads as TGTGCCAGCAGCGTTGGGACAGGGGGCAATAATAATGAAGCTTTCTTT. Amino acids: CASSVGTGGNNNEAFF. Together with reference TRBV2 and TRBJ1-1, the CDR3 gives the full variable domain: EPEVTQTPSHQVTQMGQEVILRCVPISNHLYFYWYRQILGQKVEFLVSFYNNEISEKSEIFDDQFSVERPDGSNFTLKIRSTKLEDSAMYFCASSVGTGGNNNEAFFGQGTRLTVV.

V usage is TRBV19 and J usage is TRBJ1-5; the D gene is possibly TRBD1 (5 bases). Trimming left V 3 bases short and J 4 bases short, with 10 bases between. Germline-derived CDR1 and CDR2 are LNHDA and SQIVND (reference sequence). The CDR3 sequence is 14 residues long. The CDR3: CASSMRGVNQPQHF. The CDR3, as DNA: TGTGCCAGTAGTATGCGGGGGGTTAATCAGCCCCAGCATTTT.

This clone showed up just a few times. CDR3 sequence reads: CASSEFPNSPLHF. The CDR3 region has the DNA TGTGCCAGCAGTGAATTCCCAAATTCACCCCTCCACTTT. The chain employs TRBV2 and TRBJ1-6; no clear D gene. With 2 bases removed from V and 7 bases from J, the gap between germline ends came to 6 bases. CDR1 is SNHLY, CDR2 FYNNEI, per germline. The CDR3 has 13 residues.

The chain has TRBV6-1 and TRBJ1-1, with D possibly being TRBD1 (5 bases). Trimming shortened V by 3 bases and J by 5 bases, and 16 bases separated the two germline ends. Per germline, CDR1 MNHNS and CDR2 SASEGT. The CDR3 length is 15 residues. In DNA, the CDR3 is TGTGCCAGCAGTGACAGACCCAGGGTGGGGACTGAAGCTTTCTTT. This sequence encodes CASSDRPRVGTEAFF.

The chain employs TRBV3-1 (or the pseudogene TRBV3-2) and TRBJ2-5, with a weak D call TRBD2 (5 bases). V lost 4 bases, J lost 5 bases, and 11 bases lay in between. This CDR3 comprises 13 residues. The V gene's germline CDR1 is LGHDT and CDR2 YNNKEL (reference sequence). Here the CDR3 reads CASSPLIAETQYF. The CDR3 DNA follows: TGTGCCAGCAGCCCTTTAATAGCGGAGACCCAGTACTTC.

V gene TRBV7-2 combines with J gene TRBJ2-3, with D maybe TRBD1 (6 bases). In germline, CDR1 is SGHTA, CDR2 FQGNSA. CDR3 length equals 15 residues. Trimming pared 5 bases from V and 9 bases from J, leaving 21 bases between. The CDR3 nucleotides read TGTGCCAGCAGCATACTTTGGGGGCGCCAAGGGACGCAGTATTTT. Amino acid sequence: CASSILWGRQGTQYF.

The chain uses TRBV7-6 and TRBJ2-3; 8 bases match TRBD1. The germline V gene encodes CDR1 SGHVS and CDR2 FNYEAQ. CDR3 length: 18 amino acids. J lost 8 bases, V lost 1 base, and 17 bases had no gene match. CDR3: CASSLGYGTGLPLVTQYF. The DNA of the CDR3 is TGTGCCAGCAGCTTAGGCTATGGGACAGGACTTCCTCTGGTTACGCAGTATTTT.

This clone has a single count. This rearrangement joins TRBV5-6 to TRBJ2-7; D gene uncertain. V lost 2 bases, J lost 5 bases, and 11 bases lay in between. The germline V gene has CDR1 SGHDT and CDR2 YYEEEE. The CDR3 sequence is 13 residues long. The CDR3 coding sequence is TGTGCCAGCAGCTTAAATGCGGCGAACGAGCAGTACTTC. It specifies CASSLNAANEQYF.

This sequence joins TRBV19 and TRBJ1-1, with 11 bases matching TRBD1. CDR1 is LNHDA, CDR2 SQIVND, per germline (reference sequence). V gave up 4 bases and J gave up 3 bases; unmatched junction bases: 7. The CDR3 runs to 16 residues. The CDR3 DNA sequence: TGTGCCAGTAGTACCCGGGACAGGGGGTACGACACTGAAGCTTTCTTT. It specifies CASSTRDRGYDTEAFF.

V is TRBV19 and J is TRBJ2-1, with 10 bases that match TRBD2. The CDR3 totals 15 residues. Trimming removed 9 bases from V and 5 bases from J; junction bases left unmatched: 10. The germline CDR1 and CDR2 sequences are LNHDA and SQIVND (reference sequence). CDR3 residues: CASSGSGGFNNEQFF. In DNA form, the CDR3 reads TGTGCCAGCAGCGGTAGCGGGGGGTTTAACAATGAGCAGTTCTTC.

This clone was counted a single time. This rearrangement joins TRBV10-2 to TRBJ2-2; D is unresolved. The CDR3 length is 15 residues. CDR1 WSHSY and CDR2 SAAADI come from the germline V gene. V shed 3 bases and J shed 5 bases, with 13 bases lying between them. Here the CDR3 DNA reads TGCGCCAGCAGTGACATCACTCTCGCAACCGGGGAGCTGTTTTTT. Its translation: CASSDITLATGELFF.

On this clone: Sequence at one end of the junction differs from germline and may be a read error. V usage is TRBV6-5 and J usage is TRBJ1-2, with a tentative D call TRBD1 (6 bases). This CDR3 has 13 amino acids. Germline loops: CDR1 MNHEY, CDR2 SVGAGI. The CDR3 bases are TGTGCCAGCAGTCGGGACACCAGCTATGACTACACCTTC. This sequence encodes CASSRDTSYDYTF.